The T cell receptor beta chain under discussion was sequenced for a study of beta chain features in type 1 diabetes. Findings of the study overall: Still unanswered here is whether HLA type influences TCRB rearrangement. TCRB CDR3s were moderately but significantly shorter in Type 1 diabetes patients in all four CD4+ subsets.

CD4+ naive, central memory, regulatory and stem cell-like memory subsets were isolated by sorting on CD45RO/CCR7/CD25/CD127/CD95/CD27. Each of the sorted populations had a purity greater than 95%. Per germline, CDR1 SGHTA and CDR2 FQGNSA. The ends were cut back, 9 bases at V and 0 bases at J, with 17 bases in the middle. The CDR3 sequence is 15 residues long. This clone turned up a few times. Its antigen remains unknown. The study reverse transcribed the entire isolated RNA, so it sequenced expressed TCRB transcripts. Libraries were prepared by immunoSEQ multiplex PCR; TCRdb keeps only in-frame clonotypes and omits some of them. The top ten hold 0.02% to 0.025% of the sample, which has about 900,000 clones, about 17% seen once.

This chain uses TRBV7-2 with TRBJ1-1; possible D gene TRBD1, 5 bases. Sequenced: naive CD4+ T cells from blood. The TCR sequence derives from a woman between 18 and 29 years old in good health. The CDR3 DNA reads as TGTGCCAGTGCCGAAAGACAGCTCATGAACACTGAAGCTTTCTTT. It yields the protein CASAERQLMNTEAFF.